Listed here are 10 T cell receptor beta chains from one sample, sequenced in a study of identical twins. From the 5' RACE reads, TCRdb called clonotypes with MiXCR, one entry per CDR3 protein. Of more than 650,000 distinct CDR3 sequences listed, roughly 6% are singletons. Sequencing was carried out using naive T cells sorted from blood. These receptors originate from a man aged 18 to 35 in good health.

The chain employs TRBV20-1 and TRBJ2-1; D is possibly TRBD1 or TRBD2 (5 bases each). The CDR3 consists of 14 residues. CDR1 and CDR2 from the germline V gene are DFQATT and SNEGSKA (reference sequence). Trimming cost V 1 base and J 12 bases, with 19 bases left between them. The CDR3 protein is CSARVRGSLERQFF. The CDR3 DNA reads TGCAGTGCTAGAGTCCGGGGCTCCCTAGAACGGCAGTTCTTC.

This chain connects TRBV9 to TRBJ2-1; no reliable D call. Trimming removed 4 bases from V and 4 bases from J, with 18 bases in between. The CDR3 length is 16 residues. Per germline, CDR1 SGDLS and CDR2 YYNGEE. The CDR3 loop is CASSPRPESQYNEQFF. In DNA form, the CDR3 reads TGTGCCAGCAGCCCCAGACCCGAATCTCAGTACAATGAGCAGTTCTTC.

Many counts were recorded for this clonotype. The J gene is TRBJ1-1, the V gene TRBV5-1, with a possible D match to TRBD1 (5 bases). CDR3 size: 14 residues. Germline V gene lookup returns CDR1 SGHRS and CDR2 YFSETQ. Trimming took off 1 base at V and 4 bases at J, with 11 bases between the two ends. The CDR3 here is CASSLMMGGTEAFF. The CDR3 bases are TGCGCCAGCAGCTTGATGATGGGGGGCACTGAAGCTTTCTTT.

This clonotype was counted ten times or more. The chain carries TRBV3-1 and TRBJ1-1; D may be TRBD1 (5 bases). V was shortened by 1 base and J by 5 bases, with 11 bases between the two germline ends. The CDR3 totals 14 residues. Germline-derived CDR1 and CDR2 are LGHDT and YNNKEL (reference sequence). As DNA, the CDR3 is TGTGCCAGCAGCCAAGGTCAGGGTTATACTGAAGCTTTCTTT. This sequence encodes CASSQGQGYTEAFF.

A few counts support this clonotype. The chain joins TRBV5-1 to TRBJ2-5, with 9 bases identical to TRBD1. This CDR3 has 14 amino acids. Germline V gene lookup returns CDR1 SGHRS and CDR2 YFSETQ. Trimming took 5 bases from V and 3 from J; bases not matched to a gene: 5. This chain's CDR3 is CASRPGQGKETQYF. DNA of the CDR3: TGCGCCAGCAGACCGGGACAGGGAAAAGAGACCCAGTACTTC.

Many counts were recorded for this clonotype. In DNA form, the CDR3 reads TGTGCCAGCAGCCTCCGGGGCCCTAGCTCCTACGAGCAGTACTTC. It yields the protein CASSLRGPSSYEQYF. The chain combines TRBV7-9 with TRBJ2-7; D may correspond to TRBD1 or TRBD2 (5 bases each). CDR1 is SEHNR and CDR2 is FQNEAQ in the germline V gene (reference sequence). With 5 bases removed from V and 0 bases from J, the gap between germline ends came to 14 bases. The length of the CDR3 is 15 residues.

This clonotype was recorded a few times. This chain joins TRBV6-5 and TRBJ2-5; the match to TRBD1 covers 9 bases. This CDR3 region has 15 residues. Germline V lookup: CDR1 MNHEY, CDR2 SVGAGI. The V and J ends lost 1 base and 4 bases, in that order; junction bases with no gene match: 4. The CDR3 is CASSYWGQGRETQYF. The CDR3 DNA follows: TGTGCCAGCAGTTACTGGGGACAGGGCAGAGAGACCCAGTACTTC.

This rearrangement joins TRBV6-1 to TRBJ2-7; a possible D gene is TRBD1 (5 bases). The CDR3 has 14 residues. Germline loops: CDR1 MNHNS, CDR2 SASEGT. Trimming pared 6 bases from V and 5 bases from J, leaving 17 bases between. The CDR3, as DNA: TGTGCCAGCAGCCGGGCAGGGATATTGAACGAGCAGTACTTC. Amino acid sequence: CASSRAGILNEQYF.

The table lists this clonotype with many counts. The chain carries TRBV5-5 and TRBJ2-2; 8 nucleotides match TRBD1. The CDR3 covers 15 residues. The V and J ends lost 1 base and 8 bases, in that order; junction bases with no gene match: 7. The germline CDR1 and CDR2 sequences are SGHKS and YYEKEE (reference sequence). The CDR3 coding sequence is TGTGCCAGCAGCTTGCGGACAGGGAATGAAGGGGAGCTGTTTTTT. It specifies CASSLRTGNEGELFF.

This clonotype came up a few times. The V gene is TRBV5-1, the J gene TRBJ2-7, with 9 nucleotides matching TRBD2. This CDR3 contains 17 residues. J gave up 2 bases and V 0 bases, and 9 bases lay outside the gene matches. Germline V lookup: CDR1 SGHRS, CDR2 YFSETQ. CDR3 nucleotides: TGCGCCAGCAGCTTGGCCCTGGCTAGCGGGGAACCCTACGAGCAGTACTTC. Encoded protein: CASSLALASGEPYEQYF. Filled out from reference TRBV5-1 and TRBJ2-7, the complete variable domain reads KAGVTQTPRYLIKTRGQQVTLSCSPISGHRSVSWYQQTPGQGLQFLFEYFSETQRNKGNFPGRFSGRQFSNSRSEMNVSTLELGDSALYLCASSLALASGEPYEQYFGPGTRLTVT.